The next 11 T cell receptor beta chains were all read from a single sample in a study of blood T cell repertoires in COVID-19. The protocol was immunoSEQ multiplex PCR, while the TCRdb copy is restricted to in-frame clones and leaves out a portion. The table lists 100,000 to 150,000 clones, roughly 84% of them singletons, with approximately 1.1% in the top ten. The sample taken for sequencing was peripheral blood. The receptor source for this set is a woman older than 75 with acute or convalescent COVID-19.

V and J are TRBV19 and TRBJ2-1; 14 bases map to TRBD2. CDR1 and CDR2 from the germline V gene are LNHDA and SQIVND (reference sequence). This CDR3 region has 13 residues. The trim removed 9 bases at V and 8 bases at J, leaving 3 bases unmatched. CDR3 in amino acids: CARPGLAGDEQFF. CDR3 DNA: TGTGCCAGACCGGGACTAGCGGGAGATGAGCAGTTCTTC.

The chain recombines TRBV5-1 with TRBJ2-5; D possibly corresponds to TRBD1 (7 bases). The V and J ends lost 6 bases and 4 bases respectively, with 19 bases between them. Germline assignment: CDR1 SGHRS and CDR2 YFSETQ. This CDR3 comprises 15 residues. The CDR3 DNA sequence: TGCGCCAGCAAGGGCAGGGGGGCCCTCGGAGAGACCCAGTACTTC. Protein sequence: CASKGRGALGETQYF.

This clone showed up just once. This chain connects TRBV3-1 (or the pseudogene TRBV3-2) to TRBJ2-7; the D gene is possibly TRBD2 (5 bases). The CDR3 is made up of 15 amino acids. Germline V gene sequence: CDR1 LGHDT, CDR2 YNNKEL (reference sequence). The V gene lost 3 bases and the J gene lost 6 bases, with 18 bases spanning the gap. CDR3 residues: CASSQDSILRREQYF. CDR3 nucleotide sequence: TGTGCCAGCAGCCAGGACTCGATCCTTAGACGCGAGCAGTACTTC.

This chain connects TRBV20-1 to TRBJ2-5, with TRBD2 identical over 14 bases. V lost 3 bases and J lost 1; bases outside the gene matches: 1. Germline V gene sequence: CDR1 DFQATT, CDR2 SNEGSKA (reference sequence). This CDR3 has 15 amino acids. The CDR3 coding sequence is TGCAGTGCTAGTGGGACTAGCGGGAGCCAAGAGACCCAGTACTTC. Amino acid sequence: CSASGTSGSQETQYF.

V is TRBV11-2 and J is TRBJ2-1; the D gene is possibly TRBD2 (5 bases). Trimming pared 3 bases from V and 12 bases from J, leaving 21 bases between. The CDR3 length is 15 residues. Looked up from germline, CDR1 is SGHAT and CDR2 is FQNNGV. CDR3 bases: TGTGCCAGCAGCTTTGTCCGTGAGGGAACCTCAACGCAGTTCTTC. Translated: CASSFVREGTSTQFF. The full variable domain, with the rest looked up from reference TRBV11-2 and TRBJ2-1, is EAGVAQSPRYKIIEKRQSVAFWCNPISGHATLYWYQQILGQGPKLLIQFQNNGVVDDSQLPKDRFSAERLKGVDSTLKIQPAKLEDSAVYLCASSFVREGTSTQFFGPGTRLTVL.

This clone was seen a few times. The chain is built from TRBV5-1 and TRBJ1-1, with TRBD1 matching 7 bases. Unmatched junction bases numbered 4, after V lost 1 base and J lost 1 base. The CDR3 extends over 15 amino acids. Germline CDR1 reads SGHRS; CDR2 reads YFSETQ. CDR3 protein: CASSLNPGGNTEAFF. CDR3 coding DNA: TGCGCCAGCAGCTTGAACCCAGGGGGGAACACTGAAGCTTTCTTT. The full variable domain, its missing parts supplied by reference TRBV5-1 and TRBJ1-1, is KAGVTQTPRYLIKTRGQQVTLSCSPISGHRSVSWYQQTPGQGLQFLFEYFSETQRNKGNFPGRFSGRQFSNSRSEMNVSTLELGDSALYLCASSLNPGGNTEAFFGQGTRLTVV.

V gene TRBV6-2 or TRBV6-3 combines with J gene TRBJ2-5, with 12 bases aligning to TRBD2. Germline-derived CDR1 and CDR2 are MNHEY and SVGEGT. The CDR3 is made up of 18 amino acids. Trimming took 5 bases from V and 1 from J; bases not matched to a gene: 11. Here the CDR3 DNA reads TGTGCCAGCAGTCCACGCAAACTAGCGGGAGGTTTCCAAGAGACCCAGTACTTC. Translated, it gives CASSPRKLAGGFQETQYF.

The chain uses TRBV19 and TRBJ2-3; 11 nucleotides agree with TRBD2. The V gene's germline CDR1 is LNHDA and CDR2 SQIVND (reference sequence). The CDR3 has 16 amino acids. V dropped 3 bases and J dropped 7; count of bases not matched to a gene: 9. As DNA, the CDR3 is TGTGCCAGTAGTATCCAGACTAGCGGGGTTCTCAATACGCAGTATTTT. This sequence encodes CASSIQTSGVLNTQYF.

The rearrangement uses TRBV10-3 and TRBJ2-1; 9 bases are shared with TRBD2. The CDR3 covers 15 residues. CDR1 and CDR2 from the germline V gene are ENHRY and SYGVKD. V lost 0 bases and J lost 7; bases outside the gene matches: 4. The CDR3, as DNA: TGTGCCATCAGTGAGTCCGCGGGAGGGCCAAATGAGCAGTTCTTC. This codes for CAISESAGGPNEQFF.

The genes are TRBV5-4 and TRBJ1-3, with 7 bases that match TRBD1. The V and J ends lost 5 bases and 0 bases, in that order; junction bases with no gene match: 8. Germline V CDR1 and CDR2: SGHNT, YYREEE (reference sequence). This CDR3 comprises 16 residues. The DNA of the CDR3 is TGTGCCAGCAGTTACGACAGGGCCAGCTCTGGAAACACCATATATTTT. Translation: CASSYDRASSGNTIYF.

The chain carries TRBV6-6 and TRBJ2-2; the match to TRBD2 covers 7 bases. With 2 bases clipped from V and 4 bases from J, the junction kept 4 bases outside the gene matches. Germline loops: CDR1 MNHNY, CDR2 SVGAGI (reference sequence). This CDR3 comprises 15 residues. The CDR3 region has the DNA TGTGCCAGCAGTTACGGGGCGGGAGTCACCGGGGAGCTGTTTTTT. Its protein product is CASSYGAGVTGELFF.